Listed here are 29 T cell receptor beta chains from one sample, sequenced in a study of shared clonotypes between healthy human individuals. Produced via immunoSEQ multiplex PCR; TCRdb's table is partial and in-frame only. The sample records about 2 million clones, 85% to 95% being singletons. Sequencing was performed on naive CD4+ T cells sorted from blood. This sample's subset: CD45RA+ positively selected. These receptors all come from a man between 18 and 29 years old in good health.

The rearrangement links TRBV7-8 to TRBJ1-1, with unresolved D. Trimming removed 5 bases at V and 1 base at J, with 14 bases between. The germline V gene encodes CDR1 SGHVS and CDR2 FQNEAQ. The CDR3 is 15 residues long. For the CDR3, the DNA is TGTGCCAGCAGCGTCCTCCTTGTCCCGAACACTGAAGCTTTCTTT. Translating gives CASSVLLVPNTEAFF.

The V and J genes are TRBV19 and TRBJ2-2; D may be TRBD2 (5 bases). Trimming pared 6 bases from V and 1 base from J, leaving 6 bases between. The CDR3 contains 13 residues. Per the germline V gene, CDR1 is LNHDA and CDR2 is SQIVND (reference sequence). The CDR3 region has the DNA TGTGCCAGTAGAGCGGTGAACACCGGGGAGCTGTTTTTT. Translating gives CASRAVNTGELFF.

The CDR3 sequence: CASSLRSSGPYEQYF. The DNA of the CDR3 is TGTGCCAGCAGCTTGAGGTCTAGCGGTCCCTACGAGCAGTACTTC. The chain employs TRBV5-4 and TRBJ2-7; 7 bases agree with TRBD2. Unmatched junction bases numbered 6, after V lost 1 base and J lost 2 bases. This CDR3 has 15 residues. Per the germline V gene, CDR1 is SGHNT and CDR2 is YYREEE (reference sequence).

As for this clone: Within the sample, other DNA sequences also encode this same CDR3. This sequence joins TRBV5-1 and TRBJ2-3, with 7 nucleotides matching TRBD2. CDR1 and CDR2 from the germline V gene are SGHRS and YFSETQ. With V trimmed by 0 bases and J by 3 bases, 4 bases remained unmatched. This CDR3 region has 15 residues. The CDR3 loop is CASSLVGGRTDTQYF. In DNA form, the CDR3 reads TGCGCCAGCAGCTTGGTAGGCGGGAGAACAGATACGCAGTATTTT.

The V gene is TRBV29-1, the J gene TRBJ1-1; 8 nucleotides agree with TRBD1. CDR3 size: 15 residues. The germline CDR1 and CDR2 sequences are SQVTM and ANQGSEA. Unmatched junction bases numbered 11, after V lost 7 bases and J lost 1 base. The CDR3 protein is CSAWTGSTRNTEAFF. DNA for the CDR3: TGCAGCGCGTGGACAGGGTCCACACGGAACACTGAAGCTTTCTTT. Filled out from reference TRBV29-1 and TRBJ1-1, the complete variable domain reads SAVISQKPSRDICQRGTSLTIQCQVDSQVTMMFWYRQQPGQSLTLIATANQGSEATYESGFVIDKFPISRPNLTFSTLTVSNMSPEDSSIYLCSAWTGSTRNTEAFFGQGTRLTVV.

This chain links TRBV4-2 with TRBJ2-5; D might be TRBD1 or TRBD2, each matching 5 bases. Between the trimmed V and J ends, which lost 0 bases and 5 bases, there was a span of 16 bases. The CDR3 is 16 residues long. Looked up from germline, CDR1 is LGHNA and CDR2 is YNFKEQ. CDR3 region: CASSQDRGVTGETQYF. The CDR3 nucleotides read TGTGCCAGCAGCCAAGATAGGGGAGTAACTGGGGAGACCCAGTACTTC.

CDR3 loop: CASSPIYVDTQYF. CDR3 nucleotide sequence: TGTGCCAGCAGCCCCATTTATGTAGATACGCAGTATTTT. The chain employs TRBV11-2 and TRBJ2-3, with unresolved D. The ends were cut back, 5 bases at V and 5 bases at J, with 11 bases in the middle. The CDR3 contains 13 residues. Germline values: CDR1 SGHAT, CDR2 FQNNGV. Looking up the rest from reference TRBV11-2 and TRBJ2-3 gives the full variable domain: EAGVAQSPRYKIIEKRQSVAFWCNPISGHATLYWYQQILGQGPKLLIQFQNNGVVDDSQLPKDRFSAERLKGVDSTLKIQPAKLEDSAVYLCASSPIYVDTQYFGPGTRLTVL.

This sequence joins TRBV28 and TRBJ2-5; 10 bases map to TRBD2. Germline trimming cut 3 bases from V and 5 bases from J; bases unmatched to any gene: 6. The CDR3 loop spans 15 amino acids. CDR1 and CDR2 from the germline V gene are MDHEN and SYDVKM. In DNA form, the CDR3 reads TGTGCCAGCAGTTTTTCAACTAGCGGGAAGGAGACCCAGTACTTC. It specifies CASSFSTSGKETQYF.

The genes are TRBV5-1 and TRBJ2-3; 9 bases are shared with TRBD2. Germline V CDR1 and CDR2: SGHRS, YFSETQ. J gave up 2 bases and V 4 bases, and 8 bases lay outside the gene matches. The CDR3 covers 16 residues. The CDR3 loop is CASSQGTSGLTDTQYF. The CDR3 bases are TGCGCCAGCAGCCAAGGCACTAGCGGGCTCACAGATACGCAGTATTTT.

The chain joins TRBV6-1 to TRBJ2-7, with 8 bases matching TRBD1. The germline gives CDR1 MNHNS, CDR2 SASEGT. The V segment lost 5 bases and the J segment 2 bases; nucleotides outside the gene matches: 5. The CDR3 has 14 residues. The CDR3 sequence is CASSQGAPPYEQYF. The CDR3 nucleotides read TGTGCCAGCAGTCAGGGGGCCCCACCCTACGAGCAGTACTTC.

This clone showed up just a few times. Other DNA sequences within the sample encode an identical CDR3. The chain uses TRBV2 and TRBJ1-2; D unclear. V was cut by 2 bases and J by 4 bases, with 2 bases left in between. In germline, CDR1 is SNHLY, CDR2 FYNNEI. The CDR3 spans 11 residues. The chain's CDR3 is CASSESYGYTF. CDR3 bases: TGTGCCAGCAGTGAATCCTATGGCTACACCTTC.

The chain joins TRBV10-3 to TRBJ2-7; the D gene is possibly TRBD1 (6 bases). The CDR3 spans 14 residues. Trimming pared 7 bases from V and 2 bases from J, leaving 15 bases between. CDR1 ENHRY and CDR2 SYGVKD come from the germline V gene. The CDR3 sequence: CAINSGTPAYEQYF. For the CDR3, the DNA is TGTGCCATCAATTCCGGGACACCAGCCTACGAGCAGTACTTC.

In DNA form, the CDR3 reads TGCGCCAGCAGCTTGGGGCCCGGAGCCGATCAGCCCCAGCATTTT. Protein: CASSLGPGADQPQHF. This chain joins TRBV5-1 and TRBJ1-5; D is unclear. V was cut by 0 bases and J by 5 bases, with 12 bases left in between. Germline lookup yields CDR1 SGHRS and CDR2 YFSETQ. The CDR3 runs to 15 residues.

This chain uses TRBV5-1 with TRBJ1-1; D is ambiguous. Germline loops: CDR1 SGHRS, CDR2 YFSETQ. This CDR3 is built from 15 residues. V dropped 2 bases and J dropped 2 bases, with 13 bases sitting between them. CDR3 amino acids: CASSFTQASNTEAFF. DNA for the CDR3: TGCGCCAGCAGCTTCACGCAGGCTTCTAACACTGAAGCTTTCTTT.

The rearrangement uses TRBV19 and TRBJ2-7; 9 bases are shared with TRBD2. CDR3 size: 15 residues. V lost 4 bases and J lost 6; bases outside the gene matches: 10. Germline V lookup: CDR1 LNHDA, CDR2 SQIVND (reference sequence). Written as DNA, the CDR3 is TGTGCCAGTAGTAAACAAAGTAGCGGGAGCGGCGAGCAGTACTTC. It is translated as CASSKQSSGSGEQYF.

V is TRBV7-2 and J is TRBJ1-1; D gene uncertain. Between the trimmed V and J ends, which lost 3 bases and 2 bases, there was a span of 10 bases. CDR3 length: 14 amino acids. Germline loops: CDR1 SGHTA, CDR2 FQGNSA. As DNA, the CDR3 is TGTGCCAGCAGCTTCATCGGGGTCAACACTGAAGCTTTCTTT. As protein: CASSFIGVNTEAFF.

The chain recombines TRBV10-3 with TRBJ2-5, with a tentative D call TRBD2 (6 bases). Germline V gives CDR1 ENHRY, CDR2 SYGVKD. There are 13 residues in the CDR3. V was shortened by 4 bases and J by 2 bases, with 8 bases between the two germline ends. The CDR3 spells CAISGDLQETQYF. CDR3 DNA: TGTGCCATCAGTGGGGACTTACAAGAGACCCAGTACTTC.

The V and J genes are TRBV19 and TRBJ2-7; 7 bases fit TRBD2. The ends lost 4 bases at V and 5 bases at J; junction bases unmatched: 17. Germline CDR1 and CDR2: LNHDA and SQIVND (reference sequence). The CDR3 has 17 residues. The CDR3 loop is CASSNMPGGPVRDEQYF. CDR3 nucleotide sequence: TGTGCCAGTAGTAATATGCCGGGGGGACCCGTCAGAGACGAGCAGTACTTC.

Of note for this clone: It may be a read error: a sequence one base away is much more abundant. Other DNA sequences in the sample encode the same CDR3. V and J are TRBV18 and TRBJ1-5; D not certain. Per the germline V gene, CDR1 is KGHSH and CDR2 is LQKENI. The germline V and J ends were trimmed by 5 bases and 2 bases, with 19 bases remaining between them. The CDR3 sequence is 17 residues long. CDR3 protein: CASSFRRQRDGNQPQHF. The CDR3 DNA reads as TGTGCCAGCTCATTTCGACGCCAGCGGGATGGCAATCAGCCCCAGCATTTT.

The V gene is TRBV5-1, the J gene TRBJ2-5; D is possibly TRBD1 (5 bases). Germline lookup yields CDR1 SGHRS and CDR2 YFSETQ. This CDR3 has 16 residues. V was pared by 3 bases and J by 0 bases, with 15 bases between. The CDR3 DNA is TGCGCCAGCAGCTGGGGTTTGACAGTGTACCAAGAGACCCAGTACTTC. Amino acids: CASSWGLTVYQETQYF.

This chain uses TRBV10-3 with TRBJ2-1, with 8 bases fitting TRBD1. CDR3 length: 13 amino acids. Germline CDR1 reads ENHRY; CDR2 reads SYGVKD. The trim removed 10 bases at V and 5 bases at J, leaving 7 bases unmatched. As DNA, the CDR3 is TGTGCCACCTGGGACAGGATCGACAATGAGCAGTTCTTC. Its translation is CATWDRIDNEQFF.

The chain carries TRBV4-1 and TRBJ1-2; no clear D. The CDR3 has 18 amino acids. Germline-derived CDR1 and CDR2 are MGHRA and YSYEKL. V lost 1 base and J 2 bases, leaving 20 bases between the germline ends. CDR3 DNA sequence: TGCGCCAGCAGCCAAGTGATAAATACGGAGAAAAAAAACTATGGCTACACCTTC. It specifies CASSQVINTEKKNYGYTF.

The chain combines TRBV4-1 with TRBJ1-2, with unresolved D. The CDR3 runs 15 residues. Germline loops: CDR1 MGHRA, CDR2 YSYEKL. Trimming removed 4 bases at V and 7 bases at J, with 19 bases between. The CDR3 protein is CASSREPVELRGYTF. CDR3 in DNA: TGCGCCAGCAGCCGGGAGCCGGTCGAGCTACGTGGCTACACCTTC.

V gene TRBV29-1 combines with J gene TRBJ1-1; D uncertain. Trimming removed 2 bases at V and 1 base at J, with 8 bases between. This CDR3 is built from 13 residues. CDR1 and CDR2 (germline): SQVTM, ANQGSEA. Written as DNA, the CDR3 is TGCAGCGTTGAAAGTCAGCCGAACACTGAAGCTTTCTTT. Protein: CSVESQPNTEAFF.

There are many counts of this clone. This chain links TRBV5-1 with TRBJ2-2, with 7 nucleotides matching TRBD2. V was clipped by 5 bases and J by 4 bases; unmatched bases: 2. The CDR3 length is 13 residues. Looked up from germline, CDR1 is SGHRS and CDR2 is YFSETQ. CDR3 DNA: TGCGCCAGCAGACCGGGAGGCACCGGGGAGCTGTTTTTT. Amino acid sequence: CASRPGGTGELFF.

This clone was seen just once. The V call is TRBV19, the J call TRBJ2-7; D tentatively fits TRBD1 or TRBD2 (6 bases each). Germline V gene data show CDR1 as LNHDA and CDR2 as SQIVND (reference sequence). This CDR3 has 16 residues. Trimming stripped 1 base from V and 2 bases from J, with 15 bases between. The CDR3 loop is CASSIAGASPTYEQYF. The DNA of the CDR3 is TGTGCCAGTAGTATAGCGGGGGCTAGCCCCACCTACGAGCAGTACTTC.

CDR3 nucleotide sequence: TGTGCCTGGAAGTCACTAGCGGGGAGTTCTGGGGCCAACGTCCTGACTTTC. It encodes CAWKSLAGSSGANVLTF. The chain joins TRBV30 to TRBJ2-6; 10 nucleotides match TRBD2. This CDR3 region has 17 residues. Germline CDR1 and CDR2: GTSNPN and SVGIG (reference sequence). V lost 4 bases and J lost 1; bases outside the gene matches: 7. Full variable domain (remainder filled in from reference TRBV30 and TRBJ2-6): SQTIHQWPATLVQPVGSPLSLECTVEGTSNPNLYWYRQAAGRGLQLLFYSVGIGQISSEVPQNLSASRPQDRQFILSSKKLLLSDSGFYLCAWKSLAGSSGANVLTFGAGSRLTVL.

The CDR3 loop is CASSLEPGFTEAFF. In nucleotides, the CDR3 is TGCGCCAGCAGCTTGGAGCCAGGCTTCACTGAAGCTTTCTTT. This rearrangement joins TRBV5-1 to TRBJ1-1; no firm D call. Germline CDR1 is SGHRS and CDR2 is YFSETQ. The CDR3 contains 14 residues. The V and J ends lost 0 bases and 4 bases respectively, with 10 bases between them.

In the case of this clone: The same CDR3 can be traced to other DNA sequences in this sample. The chain combines TRBV5-1 with TRBJ2-7, with 11 bases that match TRBD1. This CDR3 comprises 14 residues. J gave up 3 bases and V 4 bases, and 3 bases lay outside the gene matches. The V gene's germline CDR1 is SGHRS and CDR2 YFSETQ. Here the CDR3 DNA reads TGCGCCAGCAGCGTCGGGACAGGGGGCTACGAGCAGTACTTC. Translating it yields CASSVGTGGYEQYF.